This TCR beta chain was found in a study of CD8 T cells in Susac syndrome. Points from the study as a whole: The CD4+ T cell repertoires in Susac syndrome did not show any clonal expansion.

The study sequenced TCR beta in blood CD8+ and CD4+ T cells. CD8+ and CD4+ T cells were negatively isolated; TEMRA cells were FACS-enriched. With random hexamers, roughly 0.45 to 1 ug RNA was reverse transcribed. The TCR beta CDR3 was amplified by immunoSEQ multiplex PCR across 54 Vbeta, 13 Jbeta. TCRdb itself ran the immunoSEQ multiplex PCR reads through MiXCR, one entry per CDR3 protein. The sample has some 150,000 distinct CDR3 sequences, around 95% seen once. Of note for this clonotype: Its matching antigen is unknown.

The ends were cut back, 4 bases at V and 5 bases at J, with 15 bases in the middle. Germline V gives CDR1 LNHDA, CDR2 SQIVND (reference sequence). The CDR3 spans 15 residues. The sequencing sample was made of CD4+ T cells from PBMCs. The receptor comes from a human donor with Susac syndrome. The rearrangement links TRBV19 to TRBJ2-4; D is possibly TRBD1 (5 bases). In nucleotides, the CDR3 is TGTGCCAGTAGTAGCCTTGGGGCAGGAGAAAACATTCAGTACTTC. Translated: CASSSLGAGENIQYF.